The rows below give T cell receptor beta chains drawn from one sample of a study of graft-versus-host responses after intestinal transplantation. Produced via immunoSEQ multiplex PCR; TCRdb's table is partial and in-frame only. Of about 11,000 clones in the sample, roughly a third are singletons; the top ten hold 1.5% to 2%. The input for sequencing was alloreactive CD4+ T cells from a mixed lymphocyte reaction culture, taken before transplantation. These receptors were taken from a human patient who was an organ donor for intestinal transplantation. Both conserved end residues are part of each CDR3. The D gene is left open where the match is weak. Only some rows state a clone size, as once, few, many or a class for expanded clones.

>TRBV4-1|TRBJ2-1|.|few
CASSQGLLTYNEQFF
TGCGCCAGCAGCCAAGGCCTACTTACCTACAATGAGCAGTTCTTC
>TRBV7-2|TRBJ1-4|TRBD1|.
CASSFGRGPFLNEKLFF
TGTGCCAGCAGCTTTGGCAGGGGGCCATTTCTCAATGAAAAACTGTTTTTT
>TRBV7-9|TRBJ2-3|TRBD2|once
CASSLVPTSGEVDTQYF
TGTGCCAGCAGCTTAGTTCCGACTAGCGGGGAGGTAGATACGCAGTATTTT
>TRBV5-1|TRBJ2-1|TRBD2|.
CASSWLAGTYNEQFF
TGCGCCAGCAGCTGGTTAGCGGGGACCTACAATGAGCAGTTCTTC
>TRBV19|TRBJ1-2|.|.
CASSIETFYGYTF
TGTGCCAGTAGTATAGAAACATTTTATGGCTACACCTTC
>TRBV6-1|TRBJ2-1|.|.
CASRHSIGSYNEQFF
TGTGCCAGCAGGCACAGTATCGGCTCCTACAATGAGCAGTTCTTC
>TRBV9|TRBJ2-1|.|medium-sized
CASSVDPSSYNEQFF
TGTGCCAGCAGCGTAGACCCCAGCTCCTACAATGAGCAGTTCTTC
>TRBV7-2|TRBJ2-7|TRBD1|few
CASSLDLGQGPSYEQYF
TGTGCCAGCAGCTTAGATCTAGGACAGGGACCCTCCTACGAGCAGTACTTC
>TRBV5-1|TRBJ2-7|.|few
CASSALRDTGEQYF
TGCGCCAGCAGCGCCCTTAGGGACACAGGCGAGCAGTACTTC
>TRBV5-5|TRBJ2-7|.|once
CASSLFGEQYF
TGTGCCAGCAGCCTATTCGGCGAGCAGTACTTC
>TRBV5-5|TRBJ1-3|.|medium-sized
CASSLRWLPGEGAGNTIYF
TGTGCCAGCAGCCTGAGGTGGCTGCCAGGGGAAGGGGCTGGAAACACCATATATTTT
>TRBV28|TRBJ1-5|TRBD1|few
CASSRDRTRSRQPQHF
TGTGCCAGCAGTCGGGACAGGACGAGGTCACGTCAGCCCCAGCATTTT
>TRBV27|TRBJ2-4|TRBD2|few
CASSILAGVAKNIQYF
TGTGCCAGCAGTATACTAGCGGGGGTAGCCAAAAACATTCAGTACTTC
>TRBV27|TRBJ1-4|.|few
CASSLPGANEKLFF
TGTGCCAGCAGTTTGCCAGGGGCGAATGAAAAACTGTTTTTT
>TRBV5-5|TRBJ1-1|.|few
CASSLSVAGTEAFF
TGTGCCAGCAGCTTGTCGGTGGCGGGCACTGAAGCTTTCTTT
>TRBV10-3|TRBJ1-1|TRBD1|.
CATGQGVKTEAFF
TGTGCCACGGGACAGGGGGTAAAAACTGAAGCTTTCTTT
>TRBV9|TRBJ2-2|TRBD1|.
CASSPTGGRNTGELFF
TGTGCCAGCAGCCCCACAGGGGGTCGGAACACCGGGGAGCTGTTTTTT